These T cell receptor beta chains were read from a single sample in a study of T cell responses to AZD1222 COVID-19 vaccine. TCRdb keeps only in-frame clones here, not all; method: immunoSEQ multiplex PCR. The sample holds 130,000 or so clones, 85% to 95% seen once. This material consisted of peripheral blood, taken on day 0 of MenACWY control vaccination. Source of these receptors: an adult in good health. The CDR3 runs from the conserved cysteine through the conserved F or W. A D gene is named only where the DNA matches it firmly. Not all rows give a size; the values are once, few, many and, for expanded clones, a class.

>NA|TRBV6-1|NA|TRBJ1-1
TGTGCCAGCAGTGATAACCGGGGGGCGAACACTGAAGCTTTCTTT
CASSDNRGANTEAFF
>TRBD1|TRBV5-6|NA|TRBJ2-1
TGTGCCAGCAGCTTAGGACAGGGGGATCCCCTGCGGAAGTTCTTC
CASSLGQGDPLRKFF
>NA|TRBV12-3/TRBV12-4|NA|TRBJ1-2
TGTGCCAGCAGAAATGTAGCTAACTATGGCTACACCTTC
CASRNVANYGYTF
>NA|TRBV19|NA|TRBJ2-7
TGTGCCAGTACCGAAAACATTGGGGACTACGAGCAGTACTTC
CASTENIGDYEQYF
>NA|TRBV11-2|NA|TRBJ2-1
TGTGCCAGCAGCCTATGGACTACCAGCTCCTACAATGAGCAGTTCTTC
CASSLWTTSSYNEQFF
>TRBD2|TRBV3-1/TRBV3-2|NA|TRBJ2-7
TGTGCCAGCAGCCAAGGGGTTAGCGGGGGGTACGAGCAGTACTTC
CASSQGVSGGYEQYF
>TRBD1|TRBV3-1/TRBV3-2|NA|TRBJ1-2
TGTGCCAGCGGGCCGTCGGAGGGGGCTGGCTATGGCTACACCTTC
CASGPSEGAGYGYTF
>TRBD1|TRBV6-5|NA|TRBJ1-2
TGTGCCAGCAGTTCCGGGACAGGGGCGGCTGGCTACACCTTC
CASSSGTGAAGYTF
>NA|TRBV14|once|TRBJ1-3
TGTGCCAGCAGCCGACCCGGATCGCACTCTGGAAACACCATATATTTT
CASSRPGSHSGNTIYF
>NA|TRBV18|NA|TRBJ1-2
TGTGCCAGCTCACCACTGTCCGGGGACGCTAACTATGGCTACACCTTC
CASSPLSGDANYGYTF
>TRBD1|TRBV29-1|NA|TRBJ2-7
TGCAGCGCAGGAGACAGGGGGGTATCCTACGAGCAGTACTTC
CSAGDRGVSYEQYF
>NA|TRBV5-1|NA|TRBJ1-2
TGCGCCAGCAGGGACGAGGGCTATGGCTACACCTTC
CASRDEGYGYTF
>NA|TRBV30|NA|TRBJ2-5
TGTGCCTGGAGCCCCGGCGCCGGGGGAGAGACCCAGTACTTC
CAWSPGAGGETQYF
>NA|TRBV4-3|NA|TRBJ1-5
TGCGCCAGCAGCCAAGACGGGACGAACAATCAGCCCCAGCATTTT
CASSQDGTNNQPQHF
>NA|TRBV30|NA|TRBJ1-3
TGTGCCTGGGGGGCATCTGGAAACACCATATATTTT
CAWGASGNTIYF
>TRBD2|TRBV6-1|NA|TRBJ2-1
TGTGCCAGCAGTGCACTAGCGGGAGGGCCTGGCGATGAGCAGTTCTTC
CASSALAGGPGDEQFF
>TRBD1|TRBV5-1|NA|TRBJ1-3
TGCGCCAGCAGCTGGGGACAGGGGGGAGGCGACACCATATATTTT
CASSWGQGGGDTIYF
>TRBD1|TRBV4-3|NA|TRBJ1-2
TGCGCCAGCAGCCAACGCCCGACCGGGACAGGGGGCGCCGGCTACACCTTC
CASSQRPTGTGGAGYTF
>NA|TRBV7-9|NA|TRBJ2-3
TGTGCCAGCAGCATTAGTGAGACAGATACGCAGTATTTT
CASSISETDTQYF
>TRBD2|TRBV7-3|NA|TRBJ2-1
TGTGCCAGCAGCGCGACTAGCGGGGGCAGAAACACCTACAATGAGCAGTTCTTC
CASSATSGGRNTYNEQFF
>TRBD1|TRBV6-2/TRBV6-3|NA|TRBJ1-4
TGTGCCAGCAGTTGGGACAGTACTAATGAAAAACTGTTTTTT
CASSWDSTNEKLFF
>TRBD1|TRBV19|NA|TRBJ1-5
TGTGCCAGTAGTCCGATTCAGGGGGCTGGCAATCAGCCCCAGCATTTT
CASSPIQGAGNQPQHF